Shown below are 3 T cell receptor beta chains from a single sample sequenced in a study of blood T cell repertoires in COVID-19. The data were produced by immunoSEQ multiplex PCR, yet TCRdb's version contains in-frame clones alone and is incomplete. The sample yields 35,000 to 50,000 clones, nearly 90% seen once. Specimen: peripheral blood. The receptor source for this set is a man aged 50 to 60 with active COVID-19.

In its sample, this clone was seen a few times. The V gene is TRBV7-3, the J gene TRBJ1-2; TRBD1 is a possible D gene (5 bases). This CDR3 has 14 residues. CDR1 is SGHTA and CDR2 is FQGTGA in the germline V gene. The V gene lost 1 base and the J gene lost 7 bases, with 13 bases spanning the gap. The CDR3 loop is CASSLRQSQGGYTF. Here the CDR3 DNA reads TGTGCCAGCAGCTTAAGGCAGAGCCAGGGTGGCTACACCTTC.

The gene calls are TRBV5-6 and TRBJ2-2; maybe TRBD1 (6 bases). Looked up from germline, CDR1 is SGHDT and CDR2 is YYEEEE. The ends were cut back, 3 bases at V and 4 bases at J, with 10 bases in the middle. The CDR3 is 14 amino acids. The CDR3 DNA follows: TGTGCCAGCAGCTATATCAGGGGCACCGGGGAGCTGTTTTTT. This codes for CASSYIRGTGELFF.

This clone was counted a single time. This chain joins TRBV5-1 and TRBJ2-7, with 11 nucleotides matching TRBD2. V was pared by 4 bases and J by 3 bases, with 6 bases of the junction left unmatched. The CDR3 contains 15 residues. CDR1 and CDR2 from the germline V gene are SGHRS and YFSETQ. The CDR3 DNA reads as TGCGCCAGCAGCACAGGGACTAGCGGAGTCTACGAGCAGTACTTC. This gives the protein CASSTGTSGVYEQYF.